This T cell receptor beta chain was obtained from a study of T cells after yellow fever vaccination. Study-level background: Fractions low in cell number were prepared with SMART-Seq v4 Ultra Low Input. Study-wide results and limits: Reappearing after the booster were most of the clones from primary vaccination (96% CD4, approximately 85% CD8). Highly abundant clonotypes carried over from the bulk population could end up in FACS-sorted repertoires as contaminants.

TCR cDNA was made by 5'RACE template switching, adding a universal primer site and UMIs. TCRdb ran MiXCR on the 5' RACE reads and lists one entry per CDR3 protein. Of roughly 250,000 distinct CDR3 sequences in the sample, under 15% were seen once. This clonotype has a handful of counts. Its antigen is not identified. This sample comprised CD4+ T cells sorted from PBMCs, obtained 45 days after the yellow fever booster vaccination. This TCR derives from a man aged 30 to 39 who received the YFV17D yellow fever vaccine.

This chain's CDR3 is CASGTRNEQFF. The CDR3 nucleotides read TGCGCCTCCGGGACCCGCAATGAGCAGTTCTTC. This chain connects TRBV29-1 to TRBJ2-1; D is possibly TRBD1 or TRBD2 (5 bases each). This CDR3 has 11 residues. CDR1 is SQVTM and CDR2 is ANQGSEA in the germline V gene.